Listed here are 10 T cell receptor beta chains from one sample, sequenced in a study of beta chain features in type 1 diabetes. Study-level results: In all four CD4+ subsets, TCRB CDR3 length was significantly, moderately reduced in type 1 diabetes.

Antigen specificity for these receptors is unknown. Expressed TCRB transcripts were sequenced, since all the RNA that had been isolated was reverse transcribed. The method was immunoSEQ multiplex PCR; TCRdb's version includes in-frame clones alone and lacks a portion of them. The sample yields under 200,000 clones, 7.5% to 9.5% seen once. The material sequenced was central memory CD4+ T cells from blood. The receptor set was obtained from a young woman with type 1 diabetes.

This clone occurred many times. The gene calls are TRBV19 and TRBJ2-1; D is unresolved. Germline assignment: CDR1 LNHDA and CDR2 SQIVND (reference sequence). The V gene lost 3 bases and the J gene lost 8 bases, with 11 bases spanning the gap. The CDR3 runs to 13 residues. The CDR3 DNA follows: TGTGCCAGTAGTATTTTCACTTTCGATGAGCAGTTCTTC. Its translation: CASSIFTFDEQFF.

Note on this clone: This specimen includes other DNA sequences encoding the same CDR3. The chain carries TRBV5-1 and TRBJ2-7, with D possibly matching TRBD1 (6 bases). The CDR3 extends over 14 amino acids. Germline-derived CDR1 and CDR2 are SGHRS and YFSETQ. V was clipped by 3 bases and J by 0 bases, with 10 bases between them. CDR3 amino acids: CASSSRQASYEQYF. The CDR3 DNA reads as TGCGCCAGCAGCTCCAGACAGGCCTCCTACGAGCAGTACTTC.

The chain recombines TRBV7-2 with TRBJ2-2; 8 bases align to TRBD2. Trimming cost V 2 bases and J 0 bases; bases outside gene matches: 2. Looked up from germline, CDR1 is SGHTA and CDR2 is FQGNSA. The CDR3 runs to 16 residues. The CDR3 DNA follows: TGTGCCAGCAGCTTAAATAGCGGGGCGAACACCGGGGAGCTGTTTTTT. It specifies CASSLNSGANTGELFF.

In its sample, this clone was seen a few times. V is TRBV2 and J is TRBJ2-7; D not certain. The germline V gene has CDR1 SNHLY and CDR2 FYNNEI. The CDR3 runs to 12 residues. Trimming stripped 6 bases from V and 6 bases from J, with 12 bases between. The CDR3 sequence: CASRPDTSEQYF. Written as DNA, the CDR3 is TGTGCCAGCAGACCCGACACTTCCGAGCAGTACTTC. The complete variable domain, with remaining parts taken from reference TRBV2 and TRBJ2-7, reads EPEVTQTPSHQVTQMGQEVILRCVPISNHLYFYWYRQILGQKVEFLVSFYNNEISEKSEIFDDQFSVERPDGSNFTLKIRSTKLEDSAMYFCASRPDTSEQYFGPGTRLTVT.

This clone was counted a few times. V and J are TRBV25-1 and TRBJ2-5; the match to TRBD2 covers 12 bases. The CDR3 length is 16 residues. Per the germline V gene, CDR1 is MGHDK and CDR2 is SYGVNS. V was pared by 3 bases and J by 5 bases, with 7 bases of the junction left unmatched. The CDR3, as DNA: TGTGCCAGCAGTGATTTGACTAGCGGGAGCTGGGAGACCCAGTACTTC. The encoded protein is CASSDLTSGSWETQYF. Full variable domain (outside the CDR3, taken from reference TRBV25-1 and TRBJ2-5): EADIYQTPRYLVIGTGKKITLECSQTMGHDKMYWYQQDPGMELHLIHYSYGVNSTEKGDLSSESTVSRIRTEHFPLTLESARPSHTSQYLCASSDLTSGSWETQYFGPGTRLLVL.

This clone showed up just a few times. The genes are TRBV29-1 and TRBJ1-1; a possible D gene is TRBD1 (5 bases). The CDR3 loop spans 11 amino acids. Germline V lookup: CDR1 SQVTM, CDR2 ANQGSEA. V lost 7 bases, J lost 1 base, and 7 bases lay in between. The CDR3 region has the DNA TGCAGCGGCAGGGAGAACACTGAAGCTTTCTTT. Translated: CSGRENTEAFF. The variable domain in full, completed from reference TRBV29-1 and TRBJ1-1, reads SAVISQKPSRDICQRGTSLTIQCQVDSQVTMMFWYRQQPGQSLTLIATANQGSEATYESGFVIDKFPISRPNLTFSTLTVSNMSPEDSSIYLCSGRENTEAFFGQGTRLTVV.

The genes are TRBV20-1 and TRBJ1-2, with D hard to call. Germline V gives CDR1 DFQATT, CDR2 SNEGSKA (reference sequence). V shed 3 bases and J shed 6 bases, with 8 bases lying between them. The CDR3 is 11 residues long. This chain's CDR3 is CSASPGDGYTF. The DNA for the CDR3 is TGCAGTGCTAGCCCCGGGGATGGCTACACCTTC.

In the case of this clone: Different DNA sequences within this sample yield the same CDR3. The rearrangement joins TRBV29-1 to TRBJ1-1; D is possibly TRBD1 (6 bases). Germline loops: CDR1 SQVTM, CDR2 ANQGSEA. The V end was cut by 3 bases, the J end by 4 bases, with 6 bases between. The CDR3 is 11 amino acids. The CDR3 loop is CSVDRGTEAFF. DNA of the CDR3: TGCAGCGTTGACAGGGGCACTGAAGCTTTCTTT.

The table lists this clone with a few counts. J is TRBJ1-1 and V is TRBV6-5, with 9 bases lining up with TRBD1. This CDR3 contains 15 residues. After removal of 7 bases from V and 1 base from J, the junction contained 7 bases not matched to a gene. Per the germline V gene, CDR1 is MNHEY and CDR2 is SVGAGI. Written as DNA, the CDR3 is TGTGCCAGCACCGGGACAGGGTATGAGAACACTGAAGCTTTCTTT. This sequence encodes CASTGTGYENTEAFF.

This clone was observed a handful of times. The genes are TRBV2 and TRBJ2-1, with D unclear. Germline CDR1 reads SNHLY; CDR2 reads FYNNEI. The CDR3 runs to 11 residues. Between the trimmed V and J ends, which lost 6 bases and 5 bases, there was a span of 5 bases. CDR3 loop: CASSVDNEQFF. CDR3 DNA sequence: TGTGCCAGCAGCGTCGACAATGAGCAGTTCTTC. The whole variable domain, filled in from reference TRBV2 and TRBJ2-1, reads EPEVTQTPSHQVTQMGQEVILRCVPISNHLYFYWYRQILGQKVEFLVSFYNNEISEKSEIFDDQFSVERPDGSNFTLKIRSTKLEDSAMYFCASSVDNEQFFGPGTRLTVL.